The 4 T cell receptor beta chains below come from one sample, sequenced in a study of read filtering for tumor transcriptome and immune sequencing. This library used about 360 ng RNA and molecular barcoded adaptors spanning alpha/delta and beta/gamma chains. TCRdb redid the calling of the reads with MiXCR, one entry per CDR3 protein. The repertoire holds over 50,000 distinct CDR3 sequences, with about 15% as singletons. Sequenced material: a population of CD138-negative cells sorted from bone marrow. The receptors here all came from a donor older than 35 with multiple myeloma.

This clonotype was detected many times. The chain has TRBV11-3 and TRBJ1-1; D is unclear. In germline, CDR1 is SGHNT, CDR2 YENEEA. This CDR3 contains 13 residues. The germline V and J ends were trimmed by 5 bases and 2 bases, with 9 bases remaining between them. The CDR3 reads CASSTRGNTEAFF. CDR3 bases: TGTGCCAGCAGCACCCGGGGAAACACTGAAGCTTTCTTT.

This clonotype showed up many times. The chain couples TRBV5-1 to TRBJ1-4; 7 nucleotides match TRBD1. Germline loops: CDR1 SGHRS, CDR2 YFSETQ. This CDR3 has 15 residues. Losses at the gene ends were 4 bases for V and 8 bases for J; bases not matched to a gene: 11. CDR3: CASSGEGQVGEKLFF. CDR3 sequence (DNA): TGCGCCAGCAGCGGGGAAGGACAGGTCGGCGAAAAACTGTTTTTT. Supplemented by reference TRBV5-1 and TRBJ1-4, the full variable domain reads KAGVTQTPRYLIKTRGQQVTLSCSPISGHRSVSWYQQTPGQGLQFLFEYFSETQRNKGNFPGRFSGRQFSNSRSEMNVSTLELGDSALYLCASSGEGQVGEKLFFGSGTQLSVL.

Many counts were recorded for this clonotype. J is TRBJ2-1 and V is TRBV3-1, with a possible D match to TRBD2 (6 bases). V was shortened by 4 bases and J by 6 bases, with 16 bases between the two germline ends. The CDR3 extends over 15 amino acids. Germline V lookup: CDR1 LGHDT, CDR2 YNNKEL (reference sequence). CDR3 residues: CASSPGVGAGNEQFF. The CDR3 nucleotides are TGTGCCAGCAGCCCGGGGGTTGGCGCGGGCAATGAGCAGTTCTTC.

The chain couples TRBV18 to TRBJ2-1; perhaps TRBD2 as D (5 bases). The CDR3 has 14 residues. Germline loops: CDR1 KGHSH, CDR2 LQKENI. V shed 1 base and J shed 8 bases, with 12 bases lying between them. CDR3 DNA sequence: TGTGCCAGCTCACCACGGCCGGGATCAGATGAGCAGTTCTTC. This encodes CASSPRPGSDEQFF.